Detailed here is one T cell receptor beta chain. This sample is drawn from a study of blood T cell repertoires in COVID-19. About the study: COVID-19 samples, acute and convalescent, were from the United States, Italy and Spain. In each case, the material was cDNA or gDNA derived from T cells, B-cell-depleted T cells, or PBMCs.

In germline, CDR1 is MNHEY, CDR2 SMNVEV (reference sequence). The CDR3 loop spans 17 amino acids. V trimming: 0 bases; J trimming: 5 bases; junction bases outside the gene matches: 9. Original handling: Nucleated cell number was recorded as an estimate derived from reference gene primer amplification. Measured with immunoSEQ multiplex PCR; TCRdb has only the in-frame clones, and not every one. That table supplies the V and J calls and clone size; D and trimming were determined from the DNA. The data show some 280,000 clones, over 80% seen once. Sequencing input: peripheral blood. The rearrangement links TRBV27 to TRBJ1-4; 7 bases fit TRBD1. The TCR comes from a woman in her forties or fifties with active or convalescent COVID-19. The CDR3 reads CASSLSMRGRGNEKLFF. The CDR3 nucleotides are TGTGCCAGCAGTTTATCGATGAGAGGCAGGGGGAATGAAAAACTGTTTTTT.